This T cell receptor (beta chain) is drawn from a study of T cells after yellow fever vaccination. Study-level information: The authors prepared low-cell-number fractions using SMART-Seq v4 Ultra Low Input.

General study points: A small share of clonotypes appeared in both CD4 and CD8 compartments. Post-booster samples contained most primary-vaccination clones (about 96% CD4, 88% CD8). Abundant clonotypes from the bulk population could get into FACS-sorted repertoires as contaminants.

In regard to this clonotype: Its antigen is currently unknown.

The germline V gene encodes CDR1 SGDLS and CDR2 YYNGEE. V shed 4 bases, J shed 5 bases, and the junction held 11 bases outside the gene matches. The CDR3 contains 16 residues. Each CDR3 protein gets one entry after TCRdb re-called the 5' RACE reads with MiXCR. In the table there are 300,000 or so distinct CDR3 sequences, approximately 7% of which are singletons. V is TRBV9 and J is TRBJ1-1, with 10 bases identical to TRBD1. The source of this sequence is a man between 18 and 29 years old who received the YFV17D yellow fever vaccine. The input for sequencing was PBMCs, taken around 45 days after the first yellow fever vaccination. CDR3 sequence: CASSTGTGAKITEAFF. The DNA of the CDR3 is TGTGCCAGCAGCACCGGGACAGGGGCGAAGATTACTGAAGCTTTCTTT. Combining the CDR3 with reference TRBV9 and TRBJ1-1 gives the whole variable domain DSGVTQTPKHLITATGQRVTLRCSPRSGDLSVYWYQQSLDQGLQFLIQYYNGEERAKGNILERFSAQQFPDLHSELNLSSLELGDSALYFCASSTGTGAKITEAFFGQGTRLTVV.